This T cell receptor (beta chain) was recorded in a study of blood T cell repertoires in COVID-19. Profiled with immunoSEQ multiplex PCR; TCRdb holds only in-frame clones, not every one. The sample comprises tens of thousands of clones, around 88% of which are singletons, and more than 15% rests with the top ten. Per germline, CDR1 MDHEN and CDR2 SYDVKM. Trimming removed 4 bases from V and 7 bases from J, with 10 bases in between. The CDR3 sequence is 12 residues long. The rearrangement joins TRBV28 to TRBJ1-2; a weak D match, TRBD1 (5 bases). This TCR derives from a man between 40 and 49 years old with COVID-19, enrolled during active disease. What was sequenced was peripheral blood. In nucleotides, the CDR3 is TGTGCCAGCAGTTACGTGGGGGGTGGCTACACCTTC. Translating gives CASSYVGGGYTF.